This T cell receptor (beta chain) was profiled in a study of cytomegalovirus exposure and HLA in healthy donors. Study-wide results and caveats: An apparent linkage of common viral pathogens to several of the most significant clusters emerged in a later analysis. According to an earlier analysis, most TCR beta V segments yielded productive rearrangements about 87% or about 30% of the time.

PCR used 60 Vbeta primers and 13 Jbeta primers. Clones were read by immunoSEQ multiplex PCR, and TCRdb kept only the in-frame ones, dropping some. The sample yields approximately 110,000 clones, 65% to 85% seen once. Details on this clone: As yet, its antigen is unknown.

The CDR3 length is 13 residues. Trimming cost V 7 bases and J 5 bases, with 14 bases left between them. The V gene's germline CDR1 is MNHNS and CDR2 SASEGT. The source is a woman under 40 in good health and CMV-seropositive. This rearrangement joins TRBV6-1 to TRBJ1-2, with D perhaps matching TRBD1 (5 bases). Sequenced input: PBMCs. As DNA, the CDR3 is TGTGCCAGCACCTGGACAAAAAAATATGGCTACACCTTC. It yields the protein CASTWTKKYGYTF.